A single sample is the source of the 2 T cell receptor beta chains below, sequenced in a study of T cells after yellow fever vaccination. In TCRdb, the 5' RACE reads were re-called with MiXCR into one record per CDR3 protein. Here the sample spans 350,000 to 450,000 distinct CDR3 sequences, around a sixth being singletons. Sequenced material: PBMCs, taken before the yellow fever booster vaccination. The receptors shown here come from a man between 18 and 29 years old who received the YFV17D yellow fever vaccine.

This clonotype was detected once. This CDR3 reads CASSFGPGAETQYF. In nucleotides, the CDR3 is TGTGCCAGCAGTTTTGGACCCGGAGCAGAGACCCAGTACTTC. V is TRBV5-6 and J is TRBJ2-5, with D hard to call. Trimming pared 5 bases from V and 4 bases from J, leaving 15 bases between. Germline CDR1 is SGHDT and CDR2 is YYEEEE. This CDR3 region has 14 residues.

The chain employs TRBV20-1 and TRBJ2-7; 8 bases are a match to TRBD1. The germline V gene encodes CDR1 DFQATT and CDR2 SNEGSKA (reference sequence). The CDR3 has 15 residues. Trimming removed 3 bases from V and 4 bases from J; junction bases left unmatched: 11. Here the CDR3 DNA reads TGCAGTGCTAGCCGTATTTACAGGGGGTCTTACGAGCAGTACGTC. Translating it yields CSASRIYRGSYEQYV.